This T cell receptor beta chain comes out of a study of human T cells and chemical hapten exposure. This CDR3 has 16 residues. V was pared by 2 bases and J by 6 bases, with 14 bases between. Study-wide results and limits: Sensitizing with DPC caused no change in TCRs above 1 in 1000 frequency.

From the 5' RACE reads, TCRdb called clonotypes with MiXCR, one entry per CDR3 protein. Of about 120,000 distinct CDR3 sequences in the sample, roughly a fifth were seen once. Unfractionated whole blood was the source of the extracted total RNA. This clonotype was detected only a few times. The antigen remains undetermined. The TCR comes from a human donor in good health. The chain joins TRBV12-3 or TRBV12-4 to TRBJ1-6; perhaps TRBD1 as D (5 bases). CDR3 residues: CASSLWSQGFNSPLHF. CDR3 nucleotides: TGTGCCAGCAGTTTATGGAGTCAGGGATTTAATTCACCCCTCCACTTT.